Presented here are 4 T cell receptor beta chains from one specimen sequenced in a study of Graves' ophthalmopathy and Graves' hyperthyroidism. TCR beta CDR3 amplification used RNA transcripts. The authors performed first-round RT-PCR with HTBI primers and then a second-round multiplex PCR. TCRdb re-called the multiplex PCR reads with MiXCR, one entry per CDR3 protein. The profile shows roughly 350,000 distinct CDR3 sequences, 17% of them singletons. Specimen: peripheral blood. The receptors shown here come from an adult woman with stable Graves' hyperthyroidism.

This clonotype was seen ten or more times. CDR3 nucleotides: TGTGCCAGCAGTGTATATGCAGGGGCGAGGAACGAGCAGTACTTC. This encodes CASSVYAGARNEQYF. The chain is built from TRBV28 and TRBJ2-7; a weak D match, TRBD1 (6 bases). The V and J ends lost 5 bases and 5 bases respectively, with 19 bases between them. The V gene's germline CDR1 is MDHEN and CDR2 SYDVKM. The CDR3 spans 15 residues. Using reference TRBV28 and TRBJ2-7 for the parts outside the CDR3, the full variable domain is DVKVTQSSRYLVKRTGEKVFLECVQDMDHENMFWYRQDPGLGLRLIYFSYDVKMKEKGDIPEGYSVSREKKERFSLILESASTNQTSMYLCASSVYAGARNEQYFGPGTRLTVT.

This clonotype was seen at least ten times. This chain uses TRBV15 with TRBJ2-2; D is ambiguous. Germline CDR1 reads LNHNV; CDR2 reads YYDKDF (reference sequence). The CDR3 is 14 amino acids. V was pared by 1 base and J by 1 base, with 4 bases between. The CDR3 DNA reads TGTGCCACCAGCAGAGTTCGGAACACCGGGGAGCTGTTTTTT. Translation: CATSRVRNTGELFF. Filled out from reference TRBV15 and TRBJ2-2, the complete variable domain reads DAMVIQNPRYQVTQFGKPVTLSCSQTLNHNVMYWYQQKSSQAPKLLFHYYDKDFNNEADTPDNFQSRRPNTSFCFLDIRSPGLGDTAMYLCATSRVRNTGELFFGEGSRLTVL.

This clonotype was counted at least ten times. The chain couples TRBV20-1 to TRBJ2-5; no clear D. In germline, CDR1 is DFQATT, CDR2 SNEGSKA (reference sequence). Trimming left V 2 bases short and J 4 bases short, with 14 bases between. The CDR3 consists of 14 residues. The CDR3 bases are TGCAGTGCTAGATACGGCTTACCGGCAGAGACCCAGTACTTC. It is translated as CSARYGLPAETQYF.

Worth noting for this clonotype: A junction end diverges from the germline sequence, so it may reflect a read error. The chain recombines TRBV6-2 or TRBV6-3 with TRBJ2-7; no clear D gene. Germline assignment: CDR1 MNHEY and CDR2 SVGEGT. This CDR3 has 12 amino acids. The CDR3 nucleotides are TGTGCCAGCAGTATCCTCTCCTACGATCAGTACTTC. Translation: CASSILSYDQYF.